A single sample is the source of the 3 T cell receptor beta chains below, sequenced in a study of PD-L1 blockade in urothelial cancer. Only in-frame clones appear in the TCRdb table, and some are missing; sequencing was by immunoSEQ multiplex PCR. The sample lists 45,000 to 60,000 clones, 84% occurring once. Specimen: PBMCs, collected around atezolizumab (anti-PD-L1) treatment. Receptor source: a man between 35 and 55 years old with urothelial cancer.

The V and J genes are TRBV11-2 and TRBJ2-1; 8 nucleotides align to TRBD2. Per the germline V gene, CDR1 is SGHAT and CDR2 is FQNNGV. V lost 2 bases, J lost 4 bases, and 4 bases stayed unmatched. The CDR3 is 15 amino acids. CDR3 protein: CASSLKRELYNEQFF. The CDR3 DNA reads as TGTGCCAGCAGCTTAAAGCGGGAGCTTTACAATGAGCAGTTCTTC.

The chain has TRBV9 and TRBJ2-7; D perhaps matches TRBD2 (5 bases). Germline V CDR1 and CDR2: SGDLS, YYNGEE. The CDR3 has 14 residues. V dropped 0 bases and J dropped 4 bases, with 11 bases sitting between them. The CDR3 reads CASSVAGVTYEQYF. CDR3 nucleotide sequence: TGTGCCAGCAGCGTAGCCGGGGTCACTTACGAGCAGTACTTC.

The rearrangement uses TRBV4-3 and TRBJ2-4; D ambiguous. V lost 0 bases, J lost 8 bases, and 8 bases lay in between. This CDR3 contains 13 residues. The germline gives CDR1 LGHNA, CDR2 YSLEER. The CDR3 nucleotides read TGCGCCAGCAGCCAAGATTCCTCGGACATTCAGTACTTC. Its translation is CASSQDSSDIQYF.